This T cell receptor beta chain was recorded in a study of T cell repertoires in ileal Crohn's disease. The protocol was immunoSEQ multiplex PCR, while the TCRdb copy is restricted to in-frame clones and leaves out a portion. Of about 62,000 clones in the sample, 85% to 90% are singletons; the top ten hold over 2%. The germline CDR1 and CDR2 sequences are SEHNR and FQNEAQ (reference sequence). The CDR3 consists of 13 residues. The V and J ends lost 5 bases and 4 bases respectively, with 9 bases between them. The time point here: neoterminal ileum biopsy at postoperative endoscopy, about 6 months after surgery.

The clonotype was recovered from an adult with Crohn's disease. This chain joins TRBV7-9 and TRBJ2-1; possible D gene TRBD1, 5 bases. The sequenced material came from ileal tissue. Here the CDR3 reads CASSVRQYNEQFF. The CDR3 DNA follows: TGTGCCAGCAGCGTCCGACAGTACAATGAGCAGTTCTTC.